These T cell receptor beta chains were read from a single sample in a study of blood T cell repertoires in COVID-19. Assay: immunoSEQ multiplex PCR; the TCRdb copy retains only in-frame clones and omits some. The sample shows around 95,000 clones, around four fifths of them seen only once. The sample comprised peripheral blood. These receptors were taken from a woman in her 70s with acute or convalescent COVID-19. Each CDR3 is given with its conserved first and last residue. A D gene is named only where the DNA matches it firmly. Part of the rows lack a size; the others show once, few, many or a class for expanded clones.

V gene	J gene	clone size	D gene	CDR3 DNA	CDR3 protein
TRBV6-2/TRBV6-3	TRBJ1-2	NA	TRBD1	TGTGCCAGCAGTTCGGGACAGGGGAGACACTATGGCTACACCTTC	CASSSGQGRHYGYTF
TRBV5-1	TRBJ1-2	NA	NA	TGCGCCAGCAGCTTGCTGGTGGGAGAAGGCTACACCTTC	CASSLLVGEGYTF
TRBV4-3	TRBJ1-2	NA	NA	TGCGCCAGCAGCCAAGATGGTATAGTGGGCGGCTACACCTTC	CASSQDGIVGGYTF
TRBV4-2	TRBJ2-2	once	TRBD1	TGTGCCAGCCGGCAGGGACAGGGGGTCACCGGGGAGCTGTTTTTT	CASRQGQGVTGELFF
TRBV6-5	TRBJ1-4	NA	NA	TGTGCCAGCAGTCTTGAGGGATCAACTAATGAAAAACTGTTTTTT	CASSLEGSTNEKLFF
TRBV6-5	TRBJ1-2	NA	NA	TGTGCCAGCAGTTATGGGGGGGCAAGGGACTATGGCTACACCTTC	CASSYGGARDYGYTF
TRBV3-1/TRBV3-2	TRBJ1-1	NA	NA	TGTGCCAGCAGCCAGGAATCGGCGGGTAGCACTGAAGCTTTCTTT	CASSQESAGSTEAFF
TRBV5-6	TRBJ1-2	NA	TRBD1	TGTGCCAGCAGCCAGGTCGACAGGGGGGATTGGGGCTACACCTTC	CASSQVDRGDWGYTF
TRBV28	TRBJ2-1	NA	TRBD2	TGTGCCAGCAGGACTAGCGGGGGGTCTTTTTCGAATGAGCAGTTCTTC	CASRTSGGSFSNEQFF
TRBV3-1/TRBV3-2	TRBJ2-3	NA	TRBD1	TGTGCCAGCAGCCAGGGCGCCGGGACAGGGTCAGATACGCAGTATTTT	CASSQGAGTGSDTQYF
TRBV7-8	TRBJ1-2	NA	TRBD1	TGTGCCAGCAGCATAGGGACAGGGGAACATGGCTACACCTTC	CASSIGTGEHGYTF
TRBV6-5	TRBJ1-2	NA	TRBD1	TGTGCCAGCAGCGACACAGGGGGCGGGGGCTACACCTTC	CASSDTGGGGYTF
TRBV19	TRBJ2-5	once	TRBD1	TGTGCCAGTAGTATTCCCCGGACAGGGGGGGAGACCCAGTACTTC	CASSIPRTGGETQYF
TRBV27	TRBJ1-4	once	NA	TGTGCCAGCAGTCCGCTCGAAAACTTTAATGAAAAACTGTTTTTT	CASSPLENFNEKLFF
TRBV6-2/TRBV6-3	TRBJ2-1	NA	TRBD1	TGTGCCAGCAGTTTACACCGGGACAGGATGATCTCCTACAATGAGCAGTTCTTC	CASSLHRDRMISYNEQFF
TRBV5-6	TRBJ2-1	NA	TRBD1	TGTGCCAGCAGCTCGCTTTCGGGACAGGAGTACAATGAGCAGTTCTTC	CASSSLSGQEYNEQFF
TRBV6-1	TRBJ1-5	NA	TRBD1	TGTGCCAGCAGTGGTCGGGACAGGAGATCCAATCAGCCCCAGCATTTT	CASSGRDRRSNQPQHF
TRBV27	TRBJ2-7	NA	NA	TGTGCCAGCAGTTTAAGGGGGAGTCAGGTGTCCTACGAGCAGTACTTC	CASSLRGSQVSYEQYF
TRBV11-2	TRBJ2-5	NA	TRBD2	TGTGCCAGCAGCTTAGGTGGGACTAGAGGAGAGACCCAGTACTTC	CASSLGGTRGETQYF
TRBV6-5	TRBJ1-3	once	NA	TGTGCCAGCATTAGTTCTGGAAACACCATATATTTT	CASISSGNTIYF
TRBV29-1	TRBJ1-4	NA	NA	TGCAGCGTTGGACAGGCGCCTGGAGAAAAACTGTTTTTT	CSVGQAPGEKLFF
TRBV6-5	TRBJ1-5	NA	NA	TGTGCCAGCAGGAGTAGCAATCAGCCCCAGCATTTT	CASRSSNQPQHF
TRBV24-1	TRBJ2-4	NA	TRBD2	TGTGCCACCAGTGATGGGGTAGCGGGGGGGCTTGACATTCAGTACTTC	CATSDGVAGGLDIQYF
TRBV5-4	TRBJ1-2	NA	NA	TGTGCCAGCAGCTCTGAGACAGGAGGTTTCGATGGCTACACCTTC	CASSSETGGFDGYTF
TRBV19	TRBJ1-4	NA	TRBD1	TGTGCCAGTAGTATTGACAGGGGCGAAAAACTGTTTTTT	CASSIDRGEKLFF
TRBV6-5	TRBJ1-5	NA	TRBD1	TGTGCCAGCAGTTTGACAGGGTATAGCAATCAGCCCCAGCATTTT	CASSLTGYSNQPQHF
TRBV18	TRBJ1-1	few	TRBD1	TGTGCCAGCTCACCCGACAGGGCGAACACTGAAGCTTTCTTT	CASSPDRANTEAFF
TRBV7-9	TRBJ2-7	NA	TRBD1	TGTGCCAGCACCTTGATTGGGACAGGGGACTACGAGCAGTACTTC	CASTLIGTGDYEQYF
TRBV19	TRBJ2-7	NA	TRBD1	TGTGCCAGTGGGGACAGGGACGCGTACTACGAGCAGTACTTC	CASGDRDAYYEQYF
TRBV5-8	TRBJ1-2	NA	NA	TGTGCCAGCAGCCAGGACAGAGTCTATGGCTACACCTTC	CASSQDRVYGYTF
TRBV20-1	TRBJ2-1	NA	NA	TGCAGTGCTAGAAACGGAGATGCGCAGTTCTTC	CSARNGDAQFF
TRBV30	TRBJ1-2	NA	TRBD1	TGTGCCTGGGAGGGACAGCCTAACTATGGCTACACCTTC	CAWEGQPNYGYTF
TRBV6-5	TRBJ2-1	once	TRBD1	TGTGCCAGCAACACACAGGGGGCCTACAATGAGCAGTTCTTC	CASNTQGAYNEQFF
TRBV30	TRBJ1-3	NA	TRBD1	TGTGCCAGAGACAGGGACGGGGGAAACACCATATATTTT	CARDRDGGNTIYF
TRBV9	TRBJ2-5	NA	TRBD2	TGTGCCAGCAGCGCACCCCTCGGGAGGAACCAAGAGACCCAGTACTTC	CASSAPLGRNQETQYF
TRBV7-2	TRBJ1-1	NA	NA	TGTGCCAGCAGCTTAGCAAGGGGCCCTGAAGCTTTCTTT	CASSLARGPEAFF
TRBV5-6	TRBJ2-2	NA	NA	TGTGCCAGCAGCTTCCTGACTAAGAACACCGGGGAGCTGTTTTTT	CASSFLTKNTGELFF
TRBV10-2	TRBJ1-3	NA	NA	TGCGCCAGCAGTGTAAGGGGGATCTCTGGAAACACCATATATTTT	CASSVRGISGNTIYF
TRBV7-9	TRBJ2-6	NA	NA	TGTGCCAGCAGCTTAAGGAGTACGGACGTCCTGACTTTC	CASSLRSTDVLTF
TRBV9	TRBJ1-2	NA	NA	TGTGCCAGCAGCGTAGACGGGTGGTATGGCTACACCTTC	CASSVDGWYGYTF
TRBV7-9	TRBJ1-2	NA	TRBD1	TGTGCCAGCAGCCCGTCCCCCGGACAGGGGACTAACTATGGCTACACCTTC	CASSPSPGQGTNYGYTF
TRBV18	TRBJ2-2	NA	NA	TGTGCCAGCTCACCGGGACAATCCACCGGGGAGCTGTTTTTT	CASSPGQSTGELFF
TRBV11-1	TRBJ2-7	NA	TRBD1	TGTGCCAGCAGCTTCGACAGGGCCCTACCTCGGGACGAGCAGTACTTC	CASSFDRALPRDEQYF
TRBV10-2	TRBJ1-1	NA	TRBD1	TGCGCCAGCACTCGCAGGGGGACTGAAGCTTTCTTT	CASTRRGTEAFF
TRBV4-2	TRBJ2-1	NA	TRBD2	TGTGCCAGCAGCCAAGCTACTAGCGGGGGAGAGCAGTTCTTC	CASSQATSGGEQFF
TRBV18	TRBJ2-6	NA	TRBD1	TGTGCCAGCTCCCCACTGGGGACAGGAGATACTGGGGCCAACGTCCTGACTTTC	CASSPLGTGDTGANVLTF
TRBV6-2/TRBV6-3	TRBJ1-1	NA	NA	TGTGCCAGCAGCCGCGGACTCACTGAAGCTTTCTTT	CASSRGLTEAFF
TRBV19	TRBJ2-2	NA	NA	TGTGCCAGTAGTATCCGCCGTATAGGGGAACCCGGGGAGCTGTTTTTT	CASSIRRIGEPGELFF
TRBV3-1/TRBV3-2	TRBJ1-1	once	TRBD1	TGTGCCAGCAGCCAAGCCGGGACAGACTCTATTAGAGCTTTCTTT	CASSQAGTDSIRAFF
TRBV2	TRBJ1-6	NA	TRBD1	TGTGCCAGCAATTCCAGGGGGGATTCACCCCTCCACTTT	CASNSRGDSPLHF
TRBV6-6	TRBJ1-5	few	NA	TGTGCCAGCAGTCATTATGGACGGACAAATAGCAATCAGCCCCAGCATTTT	CASSHYGRTNSNQPQHF
TRBV7-9	TRBJ2-1	NA	NA	TGTGCCAGCAGGGTACAGGGCTACAATGAGCAGTTCTTC	CASRVQGYNEQFF